The entry that follows covers one T cell receptor beta chain sequence. The antigen remains unidentified. The data originate from a study of pediatric ulcerative colitis. Study-level results: A couple of patients had blood samples with substantially reduced template counts. All ulcerative colitis patients, but no controls, carried a couple of rectal clonotypes. Clonal expansions reduced rectal repertoire diversity in acute severe colitis.

The survey-level immunoSEQ assay was used. Generated by immunoSEQ multiplex PCR, the TCRdb table keeps only in-frame clones and is missing some. The table lists about 60,000 clones, 85% to 90% of them singletons. The CDR3 loop spans 14 amino acids. The trim removed 6 bases at V and 2 bases at J, leaving 7 bases unmatched. CDR1 is MNHEY and CDR2 is SVGAGI in the germline V gene. The sequencing sample was made of blood. V and J are TRBV6-5 and TRBJ2-7; TRBD2 agrees at 7 bases. The TCR comes from a boy younger than 18 who was a control in a study of pediatric ulcerative colitis. The CDR3 sequence: CASSRSGFPYEQYF. As DNA, the CDR3 is TGTGCCAGCAGCCGTAGCGGGTTCCCCTACGAGCAGTACTTC.